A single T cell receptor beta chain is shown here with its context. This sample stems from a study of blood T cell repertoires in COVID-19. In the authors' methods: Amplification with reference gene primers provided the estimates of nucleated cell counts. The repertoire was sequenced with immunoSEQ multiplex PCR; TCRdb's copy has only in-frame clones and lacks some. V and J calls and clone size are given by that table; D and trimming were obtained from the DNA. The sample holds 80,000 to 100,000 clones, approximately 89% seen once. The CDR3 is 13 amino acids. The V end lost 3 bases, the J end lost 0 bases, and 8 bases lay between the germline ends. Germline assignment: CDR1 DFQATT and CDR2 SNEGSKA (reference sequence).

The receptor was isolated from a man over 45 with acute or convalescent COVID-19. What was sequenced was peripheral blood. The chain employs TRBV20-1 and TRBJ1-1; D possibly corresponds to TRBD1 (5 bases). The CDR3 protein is CSASGHMNTEAFF. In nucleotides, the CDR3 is TGCAGTGCTAGTGGACACATGAACACTGAAGCTTTCTTT.